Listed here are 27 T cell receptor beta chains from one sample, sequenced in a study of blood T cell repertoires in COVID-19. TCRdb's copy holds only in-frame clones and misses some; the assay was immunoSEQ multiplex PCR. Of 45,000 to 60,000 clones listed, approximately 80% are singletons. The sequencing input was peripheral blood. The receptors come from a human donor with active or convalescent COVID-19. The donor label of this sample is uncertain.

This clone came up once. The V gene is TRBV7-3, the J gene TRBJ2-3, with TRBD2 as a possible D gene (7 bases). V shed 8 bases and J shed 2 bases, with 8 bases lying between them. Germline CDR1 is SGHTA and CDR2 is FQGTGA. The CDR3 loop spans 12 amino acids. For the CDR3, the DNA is TGTGCCAGCGGGGGGGCCACAGATACGCAGTATTTT. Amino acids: CASGGATDTQYF.

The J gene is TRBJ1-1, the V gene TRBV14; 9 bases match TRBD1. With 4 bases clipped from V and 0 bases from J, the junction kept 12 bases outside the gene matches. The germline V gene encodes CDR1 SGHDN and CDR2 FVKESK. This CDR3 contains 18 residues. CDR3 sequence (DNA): TGTGCCAGCAGCCCCAGGGACAGGGCCTGGGGCATGAACACTGAAGCTTTCTTT. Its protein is CASSPRDRAWGMNTEAFF.

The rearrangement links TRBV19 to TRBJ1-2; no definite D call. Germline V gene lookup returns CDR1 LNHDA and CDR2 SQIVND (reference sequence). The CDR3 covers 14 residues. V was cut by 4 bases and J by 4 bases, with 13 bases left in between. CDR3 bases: TGTGCCAGTAGTACAAACCAGGCAGGCTATGGCTACACCTTC. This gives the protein CASSTNQAGYGYTF.

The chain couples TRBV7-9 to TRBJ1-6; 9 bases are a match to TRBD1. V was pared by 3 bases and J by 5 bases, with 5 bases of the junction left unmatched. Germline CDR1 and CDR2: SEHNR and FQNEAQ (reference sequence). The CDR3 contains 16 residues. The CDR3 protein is CASSFLQGAHNSPLHF. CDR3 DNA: TGTGCCAGCAGCTTCCTACAGGGGGCCCATAATTCACCCCTCCACTTT.

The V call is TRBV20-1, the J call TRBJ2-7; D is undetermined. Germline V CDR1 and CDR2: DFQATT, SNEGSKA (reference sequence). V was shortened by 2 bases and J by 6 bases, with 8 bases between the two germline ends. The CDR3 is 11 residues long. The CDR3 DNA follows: TGCAGTGCTAGATACGAGCGCGAGCAGTACTTC. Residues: CSARYEREQYF.

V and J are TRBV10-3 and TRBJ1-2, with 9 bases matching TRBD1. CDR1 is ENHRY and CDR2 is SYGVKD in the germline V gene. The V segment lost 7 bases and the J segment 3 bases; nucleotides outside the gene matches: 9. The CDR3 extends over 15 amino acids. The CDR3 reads CAIKLGQGRDYGYTF. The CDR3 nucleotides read TGTGCCATCAAATTGGGACAGGGTAGGGACTATGGCTACACCTTC.

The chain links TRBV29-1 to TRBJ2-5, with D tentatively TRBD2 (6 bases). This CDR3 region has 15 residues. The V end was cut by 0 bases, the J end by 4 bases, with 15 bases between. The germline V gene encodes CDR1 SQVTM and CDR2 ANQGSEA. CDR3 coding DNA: TGCAGCGTTGAAGAGTTAGGGGCGCGGGGAGAGACCCAGTACTTC. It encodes CSVEELGARGETQYF. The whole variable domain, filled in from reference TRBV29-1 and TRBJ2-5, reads SAVISQKPSRDICQRGTSLTIQCQVDSQVTMMFWYRQQPGQSLTLIATANQGSEATYESGFVIDKFPISRPNLTFSTLTVSNMSPEDSSIYLCSVEELGARGETQYFGPGTRLLVL.

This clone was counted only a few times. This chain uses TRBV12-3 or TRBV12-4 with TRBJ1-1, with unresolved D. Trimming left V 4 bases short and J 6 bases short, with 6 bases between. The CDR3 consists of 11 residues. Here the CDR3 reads CASSSRAEAFF. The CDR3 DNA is TGTGCCAGCAGTTCTCGCGCTGAAGCTTTCTTT.

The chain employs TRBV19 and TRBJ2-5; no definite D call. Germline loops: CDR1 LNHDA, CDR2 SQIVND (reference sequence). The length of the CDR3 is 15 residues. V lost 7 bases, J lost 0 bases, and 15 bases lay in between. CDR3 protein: CASTPSSVHQETQYF. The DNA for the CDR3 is TGTGCCAGTACCCCCTCGAGCGTCCACCAAGAGACCCAGTACTTC.

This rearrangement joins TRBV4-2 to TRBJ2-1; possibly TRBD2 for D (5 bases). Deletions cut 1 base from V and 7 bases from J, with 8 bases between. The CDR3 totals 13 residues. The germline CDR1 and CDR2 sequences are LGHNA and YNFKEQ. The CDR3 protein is CASSQGGGNEQFF. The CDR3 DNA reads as TGTGCCAGCAGCCAAGGAGGAGGAAATGAGCAGTTCTTC.

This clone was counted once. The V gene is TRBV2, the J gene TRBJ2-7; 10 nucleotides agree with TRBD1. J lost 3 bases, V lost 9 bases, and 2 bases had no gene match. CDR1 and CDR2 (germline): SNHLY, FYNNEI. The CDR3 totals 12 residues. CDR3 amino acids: CARGDRGYEQYF. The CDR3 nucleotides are TGTGCCAGGGGGGACAGGGGCTACGAGCAGTACTTC.

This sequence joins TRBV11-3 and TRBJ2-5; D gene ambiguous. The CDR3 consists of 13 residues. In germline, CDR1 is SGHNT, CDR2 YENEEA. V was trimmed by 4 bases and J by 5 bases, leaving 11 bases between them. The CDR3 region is CASSSRSLETQYF. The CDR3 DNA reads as TGTGCCAGCAGCTCGCGGAGTTTGGAGACCCAGTACTTC.

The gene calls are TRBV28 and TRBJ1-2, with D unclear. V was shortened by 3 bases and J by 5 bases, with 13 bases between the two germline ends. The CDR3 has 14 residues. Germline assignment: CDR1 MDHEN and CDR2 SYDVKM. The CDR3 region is CASSFSGGGYGYTF. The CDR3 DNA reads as TGTGCCAGCAGTTTTTCAGGTGGAGGTTATGGCTACACCTTC.

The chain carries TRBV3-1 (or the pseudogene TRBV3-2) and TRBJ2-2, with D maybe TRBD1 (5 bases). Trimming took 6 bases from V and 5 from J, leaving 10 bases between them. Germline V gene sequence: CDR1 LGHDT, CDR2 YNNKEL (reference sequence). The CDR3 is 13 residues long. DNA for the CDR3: TGTGCCAGCAGACTCGCAGGGACCGGGGAGCTGTTTTTT. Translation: CASRLAGTGELFF.

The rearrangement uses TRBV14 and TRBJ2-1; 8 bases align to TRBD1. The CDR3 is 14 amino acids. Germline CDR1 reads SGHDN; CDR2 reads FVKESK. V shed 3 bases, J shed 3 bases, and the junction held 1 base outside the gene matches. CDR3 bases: TGTGCCAGCAGCCACGGACAGGGCTACAATGAGCAGTTCTTC. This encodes CASSHGQGYNEQFF. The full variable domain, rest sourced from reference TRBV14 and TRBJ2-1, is EAGVTQFPSHSVIEKGQTVTLRCDPISGHDNLYWYRRVMGKEIKFLLHFVKESKQDESGMPNNRFLAERTGGTYSTLKVQPAELEDSGVYFCASSHGQGYNEQFFGPGTRLTVL.

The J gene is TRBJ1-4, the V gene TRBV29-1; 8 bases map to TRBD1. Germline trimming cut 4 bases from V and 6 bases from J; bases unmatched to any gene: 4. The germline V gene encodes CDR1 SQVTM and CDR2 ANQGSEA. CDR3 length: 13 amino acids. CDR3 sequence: CSVGQGPDEKLFF. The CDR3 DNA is TGCAGCGTTGGACAGGGGCCTGATGAAAAACTGTTTTTT. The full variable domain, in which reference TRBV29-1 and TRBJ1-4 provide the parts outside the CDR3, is SAVISQKPSRDICQRGTSLTIQCQVDSQVTMMFWYRQQPGQSLTLIATANQGSEATYESGFVIDKFPISRPNLTFSTLTVSNMSPEDSSIYLCSVGQGPDEKLFFGSGTQLSVL.

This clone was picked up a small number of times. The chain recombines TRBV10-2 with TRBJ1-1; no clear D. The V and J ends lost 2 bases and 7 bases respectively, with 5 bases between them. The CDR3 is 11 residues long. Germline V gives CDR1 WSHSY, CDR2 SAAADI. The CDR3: CASSETHEAFF. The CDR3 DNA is TGCGCCAGCAGTGAGACACATGAAGCTTTCTTT.

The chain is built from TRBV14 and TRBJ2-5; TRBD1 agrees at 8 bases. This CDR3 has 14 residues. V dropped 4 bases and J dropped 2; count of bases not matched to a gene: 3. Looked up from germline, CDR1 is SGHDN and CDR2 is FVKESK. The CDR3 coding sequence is TGTGCCAGCAGCCCGAGGACAGGGCAAGAGACCCAGTACTTC. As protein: CASSPRTGQETQYF.

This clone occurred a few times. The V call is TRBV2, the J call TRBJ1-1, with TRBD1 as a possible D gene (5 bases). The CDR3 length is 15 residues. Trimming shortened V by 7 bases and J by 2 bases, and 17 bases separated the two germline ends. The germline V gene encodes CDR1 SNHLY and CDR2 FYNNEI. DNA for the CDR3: TGTGCCAGCAACTTACAGTGGACACTTAACACTGAAGCTTTCTTT. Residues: CASNLQWTLNTEAFF.

The CDR3 region is CASSQVWKGLNTEAFF. DNA of the CDR3: TGTGCCAGCAGCCAAGTTTGGAAGGGGCTGAACACTGAAGCTTTCTTT. This chain uses TRBV3-1 (or the pseudogene TRBV3-2) with TRBJ1-1, with D perhaps matching TRBD1 (5 bases). The CDR3 sequence is 16 residues long. Germline V CDR1 and CDR2: LGHDT, YNNKEL (reference sequence). V gave up 1 base and J gave up 0 bases, with 12 bases separating them.

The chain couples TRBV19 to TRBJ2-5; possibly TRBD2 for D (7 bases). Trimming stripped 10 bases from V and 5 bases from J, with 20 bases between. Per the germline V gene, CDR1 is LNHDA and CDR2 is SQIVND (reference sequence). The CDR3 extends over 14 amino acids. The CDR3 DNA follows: TGTGCCACCACCCGAACAGGGCGGGGGGAGACCCAGTACTTC. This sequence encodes CATTRTGRGETQYF.

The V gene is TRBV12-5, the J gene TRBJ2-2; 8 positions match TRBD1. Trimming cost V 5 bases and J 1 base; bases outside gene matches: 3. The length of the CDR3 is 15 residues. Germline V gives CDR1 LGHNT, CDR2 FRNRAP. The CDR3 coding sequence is TGTGCTAGTGGTATGGACAGGGTGAACACCGGGGAGCTGTTTTTT. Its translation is CASGMDRVNTGELFF. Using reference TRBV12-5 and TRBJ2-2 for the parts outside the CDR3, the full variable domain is DARVTQTPRHKVTEMGQEVTMRCQPILGHNTVFWYRQTMMQGLELLAYFRNRAPLDDSGMPKDRFSAEMPDATLATLKIQPSEPRDSAVYFCASGMDRVNTGELFFGEGSRLTVL.

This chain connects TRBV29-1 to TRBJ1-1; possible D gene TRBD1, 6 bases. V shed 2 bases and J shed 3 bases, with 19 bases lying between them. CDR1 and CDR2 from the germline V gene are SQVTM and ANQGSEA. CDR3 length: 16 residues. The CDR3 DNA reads TGCAGCGTTGAAACCCCGCGCAGCAGGGGAGACACTGAAGCTTTCTTT. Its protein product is CSVETPRSRGDTEAFF.

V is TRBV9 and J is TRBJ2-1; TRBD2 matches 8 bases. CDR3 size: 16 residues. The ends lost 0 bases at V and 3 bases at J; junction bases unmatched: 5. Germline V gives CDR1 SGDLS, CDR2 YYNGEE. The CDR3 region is CASSVGTGGVYNEQFF. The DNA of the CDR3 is TGTGCCAGCAGCGTAGGGACGGGAGGGGTCTACAATGAGCAGTTCTTC.

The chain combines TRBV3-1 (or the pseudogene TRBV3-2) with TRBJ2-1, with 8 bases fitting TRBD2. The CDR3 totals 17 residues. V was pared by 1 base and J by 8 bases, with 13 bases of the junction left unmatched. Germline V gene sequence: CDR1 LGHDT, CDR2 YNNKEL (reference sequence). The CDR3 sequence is CASSQAFSGRWNDEQFF. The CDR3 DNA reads TGTGCCAGCAGCCAAGCGTTCAGCGGGAGATGGAATGATGAGCAGTTCTTC.

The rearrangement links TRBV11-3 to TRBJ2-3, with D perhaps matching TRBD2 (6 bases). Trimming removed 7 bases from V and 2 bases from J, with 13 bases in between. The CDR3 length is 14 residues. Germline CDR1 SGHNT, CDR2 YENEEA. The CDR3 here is CASTDRGITDTQYF. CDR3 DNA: TGTGCCAGCACGGATCGGGGGATCACAGATACGCAGTATTTT.

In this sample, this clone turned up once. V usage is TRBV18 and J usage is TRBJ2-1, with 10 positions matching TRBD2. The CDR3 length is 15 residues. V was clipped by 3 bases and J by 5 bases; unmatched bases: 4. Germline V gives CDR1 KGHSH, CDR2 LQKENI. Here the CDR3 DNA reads TGTGCCAGCTCACCCGGGACTAGCGTCAACAATGAGCAGTTCTTC. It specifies CASSPGTSVNNEQFF.